The 22 T cell receptor beta chains reported below all come from one sample, sequenced in a study of CXCR3-negative and CXCR3-positive naive CD8 T cells. For these receptors, no antigen is known. Whole-study findings and limits: CXCR3-positive naive cells carried more hydrophobic TRB CDR3s than CXCR3-negative ones.

The libraries of TRB cDNA were prepared using 5' RACE with UMI labels. Reprocessing the 5' RACE reads, TCRdb reports a single entry for every CDR3 protein and omits DNA. This repertoire includes under 110,000 distinct CDR3 sequences. The sample was naive CXCR3+ CD8+ T cells from blood. Specified subset: CD45RO-CCR7+CD27+CD95- naive CD8+ T cells expressing CXCR3 (TNR3+). All receptors come from a human donor in good health. Some clones in this sample may be carry-over from other donors' samples.

V usage is TRBV11-2 and J usage is TRBJ2-1. This CDR3 spans 11 amino acids. Germline V gives CDR1 SGHAT, CDR2 FQNNGV. The CDR3 sequence: CASSPMDEQFF.

This sequence joins TRBV30 and TRBJ2-7. Germline values: CDR1 GTSNPN, CDR2 SVGIG (reference sequence). The CDR3 has 13 amino acids. The CDR3 spells CAWSVSGTYEQYF.

The chain couples TRBV12-3 or TRBV12-4 to TRBJ2-1. This CDR3 region has 14 residues. The CDR3 loop reads CASSISGGYNEQFF.

The chain recombines TRBV19 with TRBJ1-1; TCRdb lists TRBD1, though no DNA is available to test this call. The V gene's germline CDR1 is LNHDA and CDR2 SQIVND (reference sequence). The CDR3 is made up of 13 amino acids. This chain's CDR3 is CASSQGLGTEAFF. Full variable domain (remainder filled in from reference TRBV19 and TRBJ1-1): DGGITQSPKYLFRKEGQNVTLSCEQNLNHDAMYWYRQDPGQGLRLIYYSQIVNDFQKGDIAEGYSVSREKKESFPLTVTSAQKNPTAFYLCASSQGLGTEAFFGQGTRLTVV.

The V gene is TRBV7-9, the J gene TRBJ2-2; checking the TCRdb D call of TRBD2 is not possible without DNA. Looked up from germline, CDR1 is SEHNR and CDR2 is FQNEAQ (reference sequence). The CDR3 totals 17 residues. CDR3 residues: CASSLVSGLLGTGELFF.

The chain has TRBV29-1 and TRBJ2-5; no DNA is available, so the TRBD2 call from TCRdb remains unchecked. The CDR3 length is 16 residues. Germline V gene data show CDR1 as SQVTM and CDR2 as ANQGSEA. CDR3 in amino acids: CSVEDGVGKDWGTQYF.

The rearrangement joins TRBV7-2 to TRBJ2-7. This CDR3 is built from 13 residues. CDR1 is SGHTA and CDR2 is FQGNSA in the germline V gene. CDR3 protein: CASSSVPTYEQYF.

The chain uses TRBV7-8 and TRBJ1-5; the D call of TRBD1 rests on TCRdb alone, since no DNA is present to check it. Germline values: CDR1 SGHVS, CDR2 FQNEAQ. This CDR3 spans 17 amino acids. The CDR3 here is CASSLGQGDSEFQPQHF.

This sequence joins TRBV29-1 and TRBJ2-5; no DNA is available, so the TRBD1 call from TCRdb remains unchecked. This CDR3 has 11 amino acids. CDR1 and CDR2 from the germline V gene are SQVTM and ANQGSEA. The CDR3 sequence is CSVQGSETQYF.

This chain connects TRBV7-8 to TRBJ2-1; the TRBD2 assignment by TCRdb is unverifiable without DNA. In germline, CDR1 is SGHVS, CDR2 FQNEAQ. CDR3 length: 19 residues. The CDR3 loop is CASSLAGGLAGGQNNEQFF.

The chain combines TRBV13 with TRBJ2-3; the D call from TCRdb, TRBD1, cannot be confirmed without DNA. Germline values: CDR1 PRHDT, CDR2 FYEKMQ (reference sequence). This CDR3 has 17 residues. Here the CDR3 reads CASSSTQGAASTDTQYF.

The chain is built from TRBV29-1 and TRBJ2-1; lacking DNA, the TRBD2 call made by TCRdb goes unchecked. Germline CDR1 is SQVTM and CDR2 is ANQGSEA. CDR3 length equals 13 residues. CDR3 protein: CSVEGGLAGEQFF.

This chain connects TRBV6-6 to TRBJ2-3; TCRdb picks TRBD1, but there is no DNA to check that call. From germline, CDR1 is MNHNY and CDR2 SVGAGI (reference sequence). The CDR3 spans 14 residues. CDR3 loop: CASTPGLAVDTQYF.

This chain joins TRBV11-3 and TRBJ2-5; the D gene TCRdb calls, TRBD1, cannot be checked with no DNA. From germline, CDR1 is SGHNT and CDR2 YENEEA. The CDR3 length is 15 residues. CDR3 in amino acids: CASSSPGDEQETQYF.

The chain has TRBV27 and TRBJ2-1; TCRdb proposes TRBD2, but this gene call is untestable without DNA. The CDR3 runs to 15 residues. From germline, CDR1 is MNHEY and CDR2 SMNVEV (reference sequence). The CDR3 here is CASSLAGAGYNEQFF.

The rearrangement uses TRBV12-3 or TRBV12-4 and TRBJ1-1. The length of the CDR3 is 12 residues. The CDR3 loop is CASSFILTEAFF.

The chain carries TRBV7-9 and TRBJ2-3; the D gene TCRdb calls, TRBD2, cannot be checked with no DNA. Germline lookup yields CDR1 SEHNR and CDR2 FQNEAQ (reference sequence). CDR3 length: 15 amino acids. CDR3: CASSLERGSTDTQYF.

The CDR3 loop reads CASSTLTGQGYNEQFF. J is TRBJ2-1 and V is TRBV28; the TCRdb call, TRBD1, lacks DNA for checking. In germline, CDR1 is MDHEN, CDR2 SYDVKM. The CDR3 loop spans 16 amino acids.

The V and J genes are TRBV5-1 and TRBJ2-3; TCRdb outputs TRBD1, but without DNA this stays unchecked. Germline values: CDR1 SGHRS, CDR2 YFSETQ. The CDR3 extends over 14 amino acids. The CDR3 spells CASTPGQGADTQYF.

The chain uses TRBV20-1 and TRBJ1-4; TCRdb's D call of TRBD1 is untestable without DNA. CDR3 length equals 13 residues. Germline V lookup: CDR1 DFQATT, CDR2 SNEGSKA (reference sequence). The CDR3 sequence is CSAMTGLNEKLFF.

V is TRBV29-1 and J is TRBJ2-1; absent DNA, TCRdb's TRBD2 call cannot be checked. There are 15 residues in the CDR3. CDR1 is SQVTM and CDR2 is ANQGSEA in the germline V gene. CDR3 amino acids: CSVEGAGESYNEQFF.

V is TRBV7-9 and J is TRBJ2-2; TCRdb designates TRBD1, a call that cannot be tested without DNA. This CDR3 is built from 13 residues. Germline lookup yields CDR1 SEHNR and CDR2 FQNEAQ (reference sequence). The CDR3 loop is CASKPPNTGELFF.